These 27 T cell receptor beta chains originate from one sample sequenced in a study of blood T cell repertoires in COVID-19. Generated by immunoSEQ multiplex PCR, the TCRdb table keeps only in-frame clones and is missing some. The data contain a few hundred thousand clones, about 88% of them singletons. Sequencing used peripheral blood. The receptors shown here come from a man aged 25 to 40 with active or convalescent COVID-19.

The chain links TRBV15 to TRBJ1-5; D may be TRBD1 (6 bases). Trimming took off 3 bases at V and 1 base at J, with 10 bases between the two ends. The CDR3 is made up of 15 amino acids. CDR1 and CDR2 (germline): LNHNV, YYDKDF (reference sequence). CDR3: CATSSRGASNQPQHF. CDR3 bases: TGTGCCACCAGCAGTCGGGGGGCGAGCAATCAGCCCCAGCATTTT.

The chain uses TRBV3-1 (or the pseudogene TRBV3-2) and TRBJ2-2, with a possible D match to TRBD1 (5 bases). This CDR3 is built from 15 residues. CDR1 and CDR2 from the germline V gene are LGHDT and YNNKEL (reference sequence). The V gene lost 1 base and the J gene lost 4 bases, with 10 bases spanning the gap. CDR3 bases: TGTGCCAGCAGCCAAGGGGGCCGAGGCACCGGGGAGCTGTTTTTT. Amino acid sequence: CASSQGGRGTGELFF.

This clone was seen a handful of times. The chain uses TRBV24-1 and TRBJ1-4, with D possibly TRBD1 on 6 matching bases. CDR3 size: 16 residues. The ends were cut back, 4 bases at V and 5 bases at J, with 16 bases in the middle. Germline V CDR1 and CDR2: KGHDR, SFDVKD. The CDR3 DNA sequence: TGTGCCACCAGTGAAACCTACAGGGCCGGGAATGAAAAACTGTTTTTT. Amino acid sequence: CATSETYRAGNEKLFF.

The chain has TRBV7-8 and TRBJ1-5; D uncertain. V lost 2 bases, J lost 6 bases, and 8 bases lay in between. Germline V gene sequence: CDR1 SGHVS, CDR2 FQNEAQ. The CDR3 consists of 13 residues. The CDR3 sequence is CASSLWERQPQHF. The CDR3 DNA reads TGTGCCAGCAGCTTATGGGAGCGTCAGCCCCAGCATTTT.

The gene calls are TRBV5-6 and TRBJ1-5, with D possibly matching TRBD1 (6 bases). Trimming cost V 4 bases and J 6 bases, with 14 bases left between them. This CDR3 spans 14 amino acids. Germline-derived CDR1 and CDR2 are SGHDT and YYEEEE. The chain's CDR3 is CASSLQTGLQPQHF. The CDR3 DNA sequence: TGTGCCAGCAGCCTTCAGACAGGCCTTCAGCCCCAGCATTTT.

The CDR3 loop is CASSVGSTSSGNTEAFF. Here the CDR3 DNA reads TGTGCCAGCAGCGTAGGATCCACGTCCTCTGGCAACACTGAAGCTTTCTTT. The chain has TRBV9 and TRBJ1-1; D is undetermined. V was trimmed by 0 bases and J by 2 bases, leaving 17 bases between them. The CDR3 has 17 amino acids. Germline lookup yields CDR1 SGDLS and CDR2 YYNGEE. Drawing the rest from reference TRBV9 and TRBJ1-1, the complete variable domain is DSGVTQTPKHLITATGQRVTLRCSPRSGDLSVYWYQQSLDQGLQFLIQYYNGEERAKGNILERFSAQQFPDLHSELNLSSLELGDSALYFCASSVGSTSSGNTEAFFGQGTRLTVV.

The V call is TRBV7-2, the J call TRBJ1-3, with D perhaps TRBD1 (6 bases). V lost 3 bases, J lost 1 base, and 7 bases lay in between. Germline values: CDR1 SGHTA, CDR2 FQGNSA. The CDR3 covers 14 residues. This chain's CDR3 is CASSFDRSGNTIYF. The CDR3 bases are TGTGCCAGCAGCTTCGACAGGTCTGGAAACACCATATATTTT.

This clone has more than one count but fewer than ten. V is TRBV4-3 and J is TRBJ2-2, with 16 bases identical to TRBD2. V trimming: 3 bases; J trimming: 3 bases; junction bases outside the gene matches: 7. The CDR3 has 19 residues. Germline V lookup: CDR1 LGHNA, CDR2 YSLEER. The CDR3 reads CASSQGPGTSGGDTGELFF. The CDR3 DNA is TGCGCCAGCAGCCAGGGTCCCGGGACTAGCGGGGGGGACACCGGGGAGCTGTTTTTT.

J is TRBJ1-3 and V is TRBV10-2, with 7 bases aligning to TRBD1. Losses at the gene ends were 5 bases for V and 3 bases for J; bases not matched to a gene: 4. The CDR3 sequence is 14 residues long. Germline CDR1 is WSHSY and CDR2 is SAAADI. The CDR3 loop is CASSRGQDGNTIYF. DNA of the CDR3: TGCGCCAGCAGTAGGGGGCAGGATGGAAACACCATATATTTT.

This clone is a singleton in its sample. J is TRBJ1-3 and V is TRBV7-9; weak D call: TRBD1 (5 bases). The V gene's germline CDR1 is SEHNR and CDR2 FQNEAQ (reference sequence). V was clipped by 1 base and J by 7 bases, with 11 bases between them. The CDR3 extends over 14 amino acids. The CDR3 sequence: CASSLGSQGNTIYF. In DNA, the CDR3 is TGTGCCAGCAGCTTAGGATCCCAGGGCAACACCATATATTTT.

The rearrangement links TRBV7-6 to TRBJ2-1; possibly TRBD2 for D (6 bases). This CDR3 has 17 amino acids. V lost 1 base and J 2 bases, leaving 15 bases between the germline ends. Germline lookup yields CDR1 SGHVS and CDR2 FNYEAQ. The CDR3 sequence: CASSLESGDSPYNEQFF. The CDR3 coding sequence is TGTGCCAGCAGCTTAGAATCCGGGGACTCTCCCTACAATGAGCAGTTCTTC. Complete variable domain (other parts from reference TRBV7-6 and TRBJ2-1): GAGVSQSPRYKVTKRGQDVALRCDPISGHVSLYWYRQALGQGPEFLTYFNYEAQQDKSGLPNDRFSAERPEGSISTLTIQRTEQRDSAMYRCASSLESGDSPYNEQFFGPGTRLTVL.

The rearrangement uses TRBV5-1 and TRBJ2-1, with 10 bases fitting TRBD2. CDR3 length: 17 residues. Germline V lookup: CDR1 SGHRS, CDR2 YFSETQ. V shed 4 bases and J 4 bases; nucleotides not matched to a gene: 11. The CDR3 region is CASSPTSGQARYNEQFF. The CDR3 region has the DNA TGCGCCAGCAGCCCGACTAGCGGGCAGGCGAGATACAATGAGCAGTTCTTC.

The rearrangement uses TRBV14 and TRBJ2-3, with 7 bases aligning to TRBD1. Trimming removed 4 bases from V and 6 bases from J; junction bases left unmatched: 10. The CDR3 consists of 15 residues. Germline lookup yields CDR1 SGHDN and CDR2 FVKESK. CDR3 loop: CASSRRDSQADTQYF. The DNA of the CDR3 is TGTGCCAGCAGCCGAAGGGACAGTCAAGCCGATACGCAGTATTTT.

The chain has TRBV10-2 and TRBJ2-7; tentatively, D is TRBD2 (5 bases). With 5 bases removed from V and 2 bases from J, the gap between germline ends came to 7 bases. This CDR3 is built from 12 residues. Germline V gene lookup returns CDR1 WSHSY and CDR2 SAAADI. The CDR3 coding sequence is TGCGCCAGCAGTTCCGGGACCTACGAGCAGTACTTC. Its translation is CASSSGTYEQYF.

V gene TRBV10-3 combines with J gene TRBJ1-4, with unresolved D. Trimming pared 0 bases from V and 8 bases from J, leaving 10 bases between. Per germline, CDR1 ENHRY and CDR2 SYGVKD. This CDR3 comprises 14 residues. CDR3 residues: CAISESNPREKLFF. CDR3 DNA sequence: TGTGCCATCAGTGAGTCAAATCCGCGCGAAAAACTGTTTTTT.

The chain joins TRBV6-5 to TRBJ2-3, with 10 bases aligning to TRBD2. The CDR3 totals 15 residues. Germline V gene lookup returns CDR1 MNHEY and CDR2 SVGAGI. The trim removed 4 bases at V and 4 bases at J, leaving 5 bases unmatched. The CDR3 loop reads CASSFRTSGSDTQYF. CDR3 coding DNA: TGTGCCAGCAGTTTTAGGACTAGCGGATCAGATACGCAGTATTTT.

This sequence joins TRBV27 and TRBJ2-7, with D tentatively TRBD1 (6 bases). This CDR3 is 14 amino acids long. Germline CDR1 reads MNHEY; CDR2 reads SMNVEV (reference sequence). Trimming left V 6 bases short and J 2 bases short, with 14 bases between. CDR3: CASSPGGTTYEQYF. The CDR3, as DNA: TGTGCCAGCAGCCCCGGTGGGACAACCTACGAGCAGTACTTC.

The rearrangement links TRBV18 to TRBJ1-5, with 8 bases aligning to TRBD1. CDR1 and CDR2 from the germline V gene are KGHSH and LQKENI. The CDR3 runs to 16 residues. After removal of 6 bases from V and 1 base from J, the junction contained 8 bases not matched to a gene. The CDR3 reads CASSQVGQGSNQPQHF. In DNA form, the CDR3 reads TGTGCCAGCTCGCAGGTCGGACAGGGAAGCAATCAGCCCCAGCATTTT.

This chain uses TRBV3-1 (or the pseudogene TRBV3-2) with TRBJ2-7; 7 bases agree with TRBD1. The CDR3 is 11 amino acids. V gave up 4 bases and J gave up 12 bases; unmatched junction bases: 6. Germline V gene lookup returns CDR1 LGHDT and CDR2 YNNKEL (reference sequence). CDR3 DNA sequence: TGTGCCAGCAGCCTAACAGGGGTGCTGTACTTC. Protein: CASSLTGVLYF.

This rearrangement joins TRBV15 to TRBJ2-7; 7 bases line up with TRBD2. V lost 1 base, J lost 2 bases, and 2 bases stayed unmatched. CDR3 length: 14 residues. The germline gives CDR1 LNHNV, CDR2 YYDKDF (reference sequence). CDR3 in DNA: TGTGCCACCAGCAGAGTTGGGACTACCTACGAGCAGTACTTC. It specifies CATSRVGTTYEQYF. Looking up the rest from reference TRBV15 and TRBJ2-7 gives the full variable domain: DAMVIQNPRYQVTQFGKPVTLSCSQTLNHNVMYWYQQKSSQAPKLLFHYYDKDFNNEADTPDNFQSRRPNTSFCFLDIRSPGLGDTAMYLCATSRVGTTYEQYFGPGTRLTVT.

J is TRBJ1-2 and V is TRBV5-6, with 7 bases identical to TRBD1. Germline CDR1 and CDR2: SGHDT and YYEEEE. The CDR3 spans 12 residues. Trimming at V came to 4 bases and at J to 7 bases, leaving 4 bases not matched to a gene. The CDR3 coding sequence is TGTGCCAGCAGCCCAGGGGGTTTTGGCTACACCTTC. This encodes CASSPGGFGYTF. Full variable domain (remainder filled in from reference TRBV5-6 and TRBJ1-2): DAGVTQSPTHLIKTRGQQVTLRCSPKSGHDTVSWYQQALGQGPQFIFQYYEEEERQRGNFPDRFSGHQFPNYSSELNVNALLLGDSALYLCASSPGGFGYTFGSGTRLTVV.

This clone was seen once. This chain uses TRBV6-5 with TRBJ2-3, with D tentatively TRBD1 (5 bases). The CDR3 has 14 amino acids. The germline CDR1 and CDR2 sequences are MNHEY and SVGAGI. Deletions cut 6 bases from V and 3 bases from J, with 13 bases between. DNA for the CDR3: TGTGCCAGCAGCAACGAAGGGGCGACAGATACGCAGTATTTT. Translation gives CASSNEGATDTQYF.

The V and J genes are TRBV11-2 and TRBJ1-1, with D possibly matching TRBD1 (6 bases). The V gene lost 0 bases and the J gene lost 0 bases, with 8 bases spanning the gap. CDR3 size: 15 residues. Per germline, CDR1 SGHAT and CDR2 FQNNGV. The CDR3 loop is CASSLEQGMNTEAFF. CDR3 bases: TGTGCCAGCAGCTTAGAACAGGGCATGAACACTGAAGCTTTCTTT.

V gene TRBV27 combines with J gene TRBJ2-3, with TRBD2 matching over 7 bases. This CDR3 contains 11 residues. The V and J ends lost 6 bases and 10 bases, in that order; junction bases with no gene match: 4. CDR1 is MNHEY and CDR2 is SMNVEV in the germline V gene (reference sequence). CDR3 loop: CASRVRGAQYF. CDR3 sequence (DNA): TGTGCCAGCAGGGTCCGGGGGGCGCAGTATTTT.

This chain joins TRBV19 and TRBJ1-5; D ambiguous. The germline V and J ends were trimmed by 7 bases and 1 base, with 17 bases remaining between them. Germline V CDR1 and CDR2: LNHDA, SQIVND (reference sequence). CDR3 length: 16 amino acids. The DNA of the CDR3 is TGTGCCAGTATAGACGCGGGATATAAGAGCAATCAGCCCCAGCATTTT. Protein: CASIDAGYKSNQPQHF.

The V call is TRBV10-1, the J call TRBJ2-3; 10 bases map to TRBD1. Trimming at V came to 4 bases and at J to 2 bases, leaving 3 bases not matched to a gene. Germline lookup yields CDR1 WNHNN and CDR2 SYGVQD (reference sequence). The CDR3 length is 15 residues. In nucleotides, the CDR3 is TGCGCCAGCAGTGGACAGGGGGCAACCACAGATACGCAGTATTTT. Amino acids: CASSGQGATTDTQYF.

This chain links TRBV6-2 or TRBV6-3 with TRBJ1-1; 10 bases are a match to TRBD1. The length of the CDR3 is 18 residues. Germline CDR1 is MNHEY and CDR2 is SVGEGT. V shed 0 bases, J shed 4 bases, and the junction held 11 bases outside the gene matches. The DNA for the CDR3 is TGTGCCAGCAGTTACTCCTCTACGGGACAGGGGAAGGTCACTGAAGCTTTCTTT. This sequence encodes CASSYSSTGQGKVTEAFF.